One and the same sample provided the 10 T cell receptor beta chains below, sequenced in a study of blood T cell repertoires in COVID-19. Assay: immunoSEQ multiplex PCR; the TCRdb copy retains only in-frame clones and omits some. The table has 250,000 to 350,000 clones, 80% to 90% seen once. Sequencing was done on a sample of PBMCs or T cells enriched from blood (not recorded which). These receptors all stem from a woman aged 18-29 years who had recovered from COVID-19.

V usage is TRBV28 and J usage is TRBJ1-2, with 9 bases aligning to TRBD1. This CDR3 has 15 residues. The junction had 6 bases not matched to a gene; V was cut back by 1 base and J by 6 bases. Germline values: CDR1 MDHEN, CDR2 SYDVKM. The CDR3 nucleotides are TGTGCCAGCAGTTTATTGGGGACAGGGAAAGATGGCTACACCTTC. Its protein is CASSLLGTGKDGYTF.

V usage is TRBV10-3 and J usage is TRBJ2-4, with 7 bases fitting TRBD1. V was clipped by 11 bases and J by 4 bases; unmatched bases: 8. This CDR3 comprises 13 residues. The V gene's germline CDR1 is ENHRY and CDR2 SYGVKD. CDR3 region: CAVSGTEKNIQYF. CDR3 DNA sequence: TGTGCCGTATCGGGGACAGAGAAAAACATTCAGTACTTC.

V is TRBV14 and J is TRBJ1-2; D possibly corresponds to TRBD1 (6 bases). The germline V and J ends were trimmed by 3 bases and 4 bases, with 12 bases remaining between them. The V gene's germline CDR1 is SGHDN and CDR2 FVKESK. The CDR3 extends over 14 amino acids. The DNA for the CDR3 is TGTGCCAGCAGCCAGACAACAGGGAGCTATGGCTACACCTTC. It specifies CASSQTTGSYGYTF. Variable domain in full (rest from reference TRBV14 and TRBJ1-2): EAGVTQFPSHSVIEKGQTVTLRCDPISGHDNLYWYRRVMGKEIKFLLHFVKESKQDESGMPNNRFLAERTGGTYSTLKVQPAELEDSGVYFCASSQTTGSYGYTFGSGTRLTVV.

CDR3 amino acids: CASSQEPGDLLMNTEAFF. The CDR3 nucleotides are TGTGCCAGCAGCCAAGAGCCAGGTGACCTGCTCATGAACACTGAAGCTTTCTTT. The chain has TRBV4-2 and TRBJ1-1; unclear D gene. Deletions cut 0 bases from V and 0 bases from J, with 17 bases between. This CDR3 region has 18 residues. Germline values: CDR1 LGHNA, CDR2 YNFKEQ.

The CDR3 DNA follows: TGTGCCAGCAGCCACGGTGAGACCCAGTACTTC. It codes for CASSHGETQYF. This chain connects TRBV3-1 (or the pseudogene TRBV3-2) to TRBJ2-5; the D is unclear. Germline V gene lookup returns CDR1 LGHDT and CDR2 YNNKEL (reference sequence). This CDR3 spans 11 amino acids. With 3 bases removed from V and 5 bases from J, the gap between germline ends came to 4 bases.

The chain joins TRBV7-9 to TRBJ1-6; tentative D call: TRBD1 (5 bases). Trimming removed 4 bases at V and 9 bases at J, with 13 bases between. This CDR3 has 14 residues. CDR1 is SEHNR and CDR2 is FQNEAQ in the germline V gene (reference sequence). CDR3 residues: CASSSPGEGSPLHF. The CDR3 nucleotides are TGTGCCAGCAGCTCCCCGGGGGAAGGTTCACCCCTCCACTTT.

The CDR3 here is CASSLGGGRLGGYTF. CDR3 DNA sequence: TGTGCCAGCAGCTTGGGCGGGGGGCGCTTAGGAGGCTACACCTTC. The J gene is TRBJ1-2, the V gene TRBV5-5; D perhaps matches TRBD1 (6 bases). With 0 bases removed from V and 8 bases from J, the gap between germline ends came to 17 bases. CDR3 size: 15 residues. The germline CDR1 and CDR2 sequences are SGHKS and YYEKEE (reference sequence).

This clone has just a few counts. The chain is built from TRBV2 and TRBJ2-3; D is uncertain. The CDR3 runs to 14 residues. Germline V CDR1 and CDR2: SNHLY, FYNNEI. The V end lost 2 bases, the J end lost 1 base, and 7 bases lay between the germline ends. DNA of the CDR3: TGTGCCAGCAGTGAAACAGCCCGCACAGATACGCAGTATTTT. Translation gives CASSETARTDTQYF. Supplemented by reference TRBV2 and TRBJ2-3, the full variable domain reads EPEVTQTPSHQVTQMGQEVILRCVPISNHLYFYWYRQILGQKVEFLVSFYNNEISEKSEIFDDQFSVERPDGSNFTLKIRSTKLEDSAMYFCASSETARTDTQYFGPGTRLTVL.

The chain joins TRBV29-1 to TRBJ2-3, with 9 bases matching TRBD1. The V and J ends lost 7 bases and 3 bases, in that order; junction bases with no gene match: 11. This CDR3 contains 15 residues. Germline V gene data show CDR1 as SQVTM and CDR2 as ANQGSEA. The CDR3 region is CSDPRRDRETDTQYF. The CDR3 DNA reads as TGCAGCGACCCCAGGAGGGACAGGGAGACAGATACGCAGTATTTT.

The rearrangement uses TRBV9 and TRBJ2-7; 8 bases line up with TRBD2. Germline CDR1 SGDLS, CDR2 YYNGEE. The CDR3 runs to 17 residues. V shed 3 bases, J shed 2 bases, and the junction held 13 bases outside the gene matches. The CDR3 region has the DNA TGTGCCAGCAGCGGCGTAACTAGCGGAGGGAACCCCTACGAGCAGTACTTC. Its protein product is CASSGVTSGGNPYEQYF.